This is a list of T cell receptor beta chains from one sample in a study of CD8 T cells in ankylosing spondylitis. TCRdb re-called the 5' RACE reads with MiXCR, one entry per CDR3 protein. The sample includes 150,000 to 200,000 distinct CDR3 sequences, roughly 12% of them seen just once. Sequencing used blood, either unsorted or a sorted T cell fraction (not recorded which). These receptors were obtained from a male donor with ankylosing spondylitis or in good health (not recorded which). Each CDR3 is given with its conserved first and last residue. A D gene is named only where the DNA matches it firmly. Size tells how often a clone was seen (once, few, many) or the class of an expanded clone, and some rows leave it out.

TRBJ1-2,-,TRBV20-1,-,15,CSAHDPVRQYYGYTF,TGCAGTGCCCATGACCCAGTTCGTCAATACTATGGCTACACCTTC
TRBJ2-7,-,TRBV5-1,TRBD1,15,CASSFGAGGYYEQYF,TGCGCCAGCAGCTTCGGGGCAGGGGGATACTACGAGCAGTACTTC
TRBJ1-2,few,TRBV10-3,-,11,CANSDGDGYTF,TGTGCCAACTCGGATGGGGATGGCTACACCTTC
TRBJ1-6,-,TRBV9,-,13,CASSPTLNSPLHF,TGTGCCAGCAGCCCAACTCTTAATTCACCCCTCCACTTT
TRBJ2-7,-,TRBV7-9,TRBD1,12,CASSSGGGEQYF,TGTGCCAGCAGCTCAGGGGGCGGCGAGCAGTACTTC
TRBJ2-3,many,TRBV12-3/TRBV12-4,TRBD2,14,CASSLLAVTDTQYF,TGTGCCAGCAGTTTACTAGCGGTCACAGATACGCAGTATTTT
TRBJ2-2,-,TRBV11-2,-,15,CASSSNRVETGELFF,TGTGCCAGCAGCTCAAACAGGGTGGAAACCGGGGAGCTGTTTTTT
TRBJ2-7,many,TRBV27,TRBD1,14,CASSLQGALGEQYF,TGTGCCAGCAGTTTACAGGGGGCGCTCGGCGAGCAGTACTTC
TRBJ2-3,many,TRBV20-1,TRBD1,14,CSANTGVSTDTQYF,TGCAGTGCTAATACAGGGGTTAGCACAGATACGCAGTATTTT
TRBJ1-1,many,TRBV29-1,TRBD1,12,CSARQGETEAFF,TGCAGCGCTAGACAGGGGGAAACTGAAGCTTTCTTT
TRBJ1-1,few,TRBV25-1,TRBD1,19,CASPTSPSDRGEMNTEAFF,TGTGCCAGTCCAACAAGCCCCTCAGACAGGGGGGAAATGAACACTGAAGCTTTCTTT
TRBJ1-5,few,TRBV11-2,TRBD1,15,CASSRGQDSNQPQHF,TGTGCCAGCAGCCGTGGACAGGATAGCAATCAGCCCCAGCATTTT
TRBJ2-5,many,TRBV6-2/TRBV6-3,-,14,CASSYEVFQETQYF,TGTGCCAGCAGTTACGAGGTGTTCCAAGAGACCCAGTACTTC
TRBJ2-6,few,TRBV10-1,TRBD1,17,CASSPGQGISGANVLTF,TGCGCCAGCAGCCCGGGACAGGGGATCTCTGGGGCCAACGTCCTGACTTTC
TRBJ2-1,few,TRBV2,TRBD1,16,CASSENRGRGLNEQFF,TGTGCCAGCAGTGAAAATCGTGGCAGGGGGCTCAATGAGCAGTTCTTC